This is a list of T cell receptor beta chains from one sample in a study of CD8 T cells in Susac syndrome. Using its own MiXCR run on the immunoSEQ multiplex PCR reads, TCRdb lists one record per CDR3 protein. The sample carries about 430,000 distinct CDR3 sequences, about 85% recorded once. Sequenced input: CD8+ T cells from PBMCs. These receptors originate from a human donor with multiple sclerosis. The CDR3 runs from the conserved cysteine through the conserved F or W. The D gene is left open where the match is weak. The size field is filled for only some rows; it gives once, few, many or a size class.

CSLAQETQYF,TGCAGTCTCGCCCAAGAGACCCAGTACTTC,-,once,TRBJ2-5,TRBV20-1
CASRIGTGLYEQYF,TGCGCCAGCAGGATTGGGACAGGGTTATACGAGCAGTACTTC,TRBD1,-,TRBJ2-7,TRBV5-1
CATYSTGELFF,TGCGCCACCTACAGCACCGGGGAGCTGTTTTTT,-,-,TRBJ2-2,TRBV10-2
CASSPSGQGPYEQYF,TGTGCCAGCAGCCCATCGGGACAGGGCCCCTACGAGCAGTACTTC,TRBD1,-,TRBJ2-7,TRBV13
CASSQGGSGELFF,TGTGCCAGCAGCCAGGGTGGGTCCGGGGAGCTGTTTTTT,-,-,TRBJ2-2,TRBV7-6
CASSLDEQFF,TGTGCCAGCAGTTTAGACGAGCAGTTCTTC,-,-,TRBJ2-1,TRBV28
CATSRGRSSYNEQFF,TGTGCCACCAGCAGAGGAAGGAGCTCCTACAATGAGCAGTTCTTC,-,-,TRBJ2-1,TRBV15
CAWSVRVGPAAHEQYF,TGTGCCTGGAGTGTACGAGTCGGACCGGCGGCCCACGAGCAGTACTTC,-,-,TRBJ2-7,TRBV30
CASIQSPSYNEQFF,TGTGCCAGCATTCAGTCCCCCTCCTACAATGAGCAGTTCTTC,-,-,TRBJ2-1,TRBV6-1
CASSQGELAGWGGTQYF,TGCGCCAGCAGCCAAGGGGAGCTAGCGGGGTGGGGTGGGACCCAGTACTTC,TRBD2,-,TRBJ2-5,TRBV4-1
CASSQVGARGRGYTF,TGCGCCAGCAGCCAAGTTGGGGCAAGGGGCAGGGGCTACACCTTC,-,-,TRBJ1-2,TRBV4-1
CASSFGGSYEQYF,TGTGCCAGCAGTTTTGGGGGCTCCTACGAGCAGTACTTC,-,many,TRBJ2-7,TRBV27
CSAQSLGGSTGELFF,TGCAGTGCACAATCCCTGGGGGGGTCCACCGGGGAGCTGTTTTTT,TRBD2,-,TRBJ2-2,TRBV20-1
CASSLPDRGILYEQYF,TGTGCCAGCAGCTTACCAGACAGGGGTATCCTTTACGAGCAGTACTTC,TRBD1,-,TRBJ2-7,TRBV11-2
CASSQGLAGGQSSYNEQFF,TGTGCCAGCAGCCAGGGACTAGCGGGAGGTCAGAGCTCCTACAATGAGCAGTTCTTC,TRBD2,-,TRBJ2-1,TRBV7-2
CASSNTGQGLYEQYF,TGTGCCAGCAGTAATACCGGACAGGGGCTCTACGAGCAGTACTTC,TRBD1,-,TRBJ2-7,TRBV6-1
CASNGPSGYGYTF,TGTGCCAGCAATGGACCTAGCGGCTATGGCTACACCTTC,-,-,TRBJ1-2,TRBV12-3/TRBV12-4
CASTWGEADGNTIYF,TGTGCCAGCACGTGGGGGGAGGCTGATGGAAACACCATATATTTT,-,-,TRBJ1-3,TRBV2
CSVYGSMGNTEAFF,TGCAGCGTTTATGGTTCCATGGGGAACACTGAAGCTTTCTTT,-,-,TRBJ1-1,TRBV29-1
CASSESTGVSTDTQYF,TGCGCCAGCAGTGAGTCGACAGGGGTTAGCACAGATACGCAGTATTTT,TRBD1,-,TRBJ2-3,TRBV10-1
CASSTRGGDSYEQYF,TGTGCCAGCAGCACCCGGGGGGGGGACTCCTACGAGCAGTACTTC,TRBD2,-,TRBJ2-7,TRBV7-6
CASSAGTNYGYTF,TGTGCCAGCAGCGCCGGGACAAACTATGGCTACACCTTC,-,-,TRBJ1-2,TRBV27
CATSSDRPNEQFF,TGTGCCACCAGCAGCGACAGACCCAATGAGCAGTTCTTC,-,-,TRBJ2-1,TRBV15
CASTLTGGGEQFF,TGTGCCAGCACTTTGACAGGTGGGGGTGAGCAGTTCTTC,-,-,TRBJ2-1,TRBV28
CASSPPFRTGDYEQYF,TGTGCCAGCAGTCCCCCATTCAGGACAGGGGACTACGAGCAGTACTTC,TRBD1,once,TRBJ2-7,TRBV27
CASSYRVTGGRNEAFF,TGTGCCAGCAGTTACCGGGTGACAGGGGGCCGGAATGAAGCTTTCTTT,TRBD1,-,TRBJ1-1,TRBV6-5
CASSLSFSRITYEQYF,TGTGCCAGCAGTTTATCGTTCTCGAGAATTACCTACGAGCAGTACTTC,-,-,TRBJ2-7,TRBV27
CASSPRNRAIGEQYF,TGTGCCAGCAGTCCGAGGAACAGGGCGATAGGCGAGCAGTACTTC,-,-,TRBJ2-7,TRBV27
CASSWGQQYGYTF,TGCGCCAGCAGTTGGGGGCAGCAGTATGGCTACACCTTC,-,-,TRBJ1-2,TRBV5-1
CASSHAGGLENTEAFF,TGTGCCAGCAGCCATGCAGGGGGCCTAGAGAACACTGAAGCTTTCTTT,TRBD1,once,TRBJ1-1,TRBV12-3/TRBV12-4
CASSLEFGETQYF,TGTGCCAGCAGCCTGGAGTTCGGGGAGACCCAGTACTTC,-,-,TRBJ2-5,TRBV7-9
CASSLDGPLGNEQFF,TGTGCCAGCAGCTTAGACGGCCCCCTGGGCAATGAGCAGTTCTTC,-,-,TRBJ2-1,TRBV11-2
CASSSSPRDPRTSLSYEQYF,TGTGCCAGCAGCTCGTCCCCCCGGGACCCTAGGACTAGCCTCTCCTACGAGCAGTACTTC,TRBD2,-,TRBJ2-7,TRBV7-3
CASSTLNEQFF,TGTGCCAGTAGTACTCTGAATGAGCAGTTCTTC,-,-,TRBJ2-1,TRBV19
CSVEGFSLGGEQFF,TGCAGCGTTGAAGGCTTTTCCCTCGGCGGGGAGCAGTTCTTC,-,-,TRBJ2-1,TRBV29-1
CASSKSGSSYNEQFF,TGTGCCAGCAGTAAGAGCGGGAGCTCCTACAATGAGCAGTTCTTC,TRBD2,-,TRBJ2-1,TRBV27
CASSIVRTGELFF,TGTGCCAGTAGTATCGTGCGCACCGGGGAGCTGTTTTTT,-,-,TRBJ2-2,TRBV19
CASSFEAATVSYEQYF,TGCGCCAGCAGCTTCGAGGCAGCTACCGTCTCCTACGAGCAGTACTTC,-,-,TRBJ2-7,TRBV5-1
CASSPVTSGEQYF,TGTGCCAGCAGCCCTGTCACTAGCGGCGAGCAGTACTTC,TRBD2,-,TRBJ2-7,TRBV28
CASSPTGAHYEQYF,TGTGCCAGCAGCCCGACAGGTGCTCACTACGAGCAGTACTTC,-,-,TRBJ2-7,TRBV16
CASSEGLAGGRDEQFF,TGTGCCAGCAGTGAAGGGTTAGCGGGGGGGAGGGATGAGCAGTTCTTC,TRBD2,-,TRBJ2-1,TRBV6-1
CASSRLAGAYNEQFF,TGTGCCAGCAGTCGACTAGCGGGAGCCTACAATGAGCAGTTCTTC,TRBD2,-,TRBJ2-1,TRBV6-1
CASSPRPSVTCQPQHF,TGTGCCAGCAGCCCCCGCCCCTCTGTAACTTGTCAGCCCCAGCATTTT,-,-,TRBJ1-5,TRBV27
CASSEGGTGLYGYTF,TGTGCCAGCAGCGAGGGAGGGACAGGGCTCTATGGCTACACCTTC,TRBD1,-,TRBJ1-2,TRBV2
CAITPRTGNGEQYF,TGTGCCATCACACCACGAACAGGGAATGGCGAGCAGTACTTC,-,few,TRBJ2-7,TRBV10-3
CASSLSGQGRGDGNQPQHF,TGTGCCAGCAGTCTGTCGGGACAGGGCCGTGGTGATGGCAATCAGCCCCAGCATTTT,TRBD1,-,TRBJ1-5,TRBV27
CASSFGTPWGYTF,TGTGCCAGCAGCTTCGGGACACCGTGGGGCTACACCTTC,-,-,TRBJ1-2,TRBV7-9